The text below deals with one TCR beta chain. Its antigen is unknown. This sample is part of a study of shared clonotypes between healthy human individuals. Trimming pared 1 base from V and 0 bases from J, leaving 12 bases between. CDR3 length: 16 residues. From germline, CDR1 is KGHSH and CDR2 LQKENI. All the donors were Caucasian adults who lived in Nashville, Tennessee. General study points: Tissues were not sampled, only blood, and their repertoires likely differ.

Evenly divided among several immunoSEQ plates was the genomic DNA of each subset. Under the authors' procedure: Owing to the provision of junction-only sequences devoid of quality scores by immunoSEQ, filtering differed. Sequencing was performed with immunoSEQ multiplex PCR; in TCRdb, only in-frame clones are kept and a portion is missing. V, J and clone size derive from that table, while D and trimming were established from the DNA sequence. The sample has about 470,000 clones, more than 75% seen once. The chain joins TRBV18 to TRBJ1-1; D call uncertain. Sequenced: PBMCs. This clonotype was sampled from a woman aged 40-49 years in good health. Some clones in this sample may be carry-over from other donors' samples. The CDR3 region has the DNA TGTGCCAGCTCACCACGCGGTGACACGATGAACACTGAAGCTTTCTTT. It translates to CASSPRGDTMNTEAFF.